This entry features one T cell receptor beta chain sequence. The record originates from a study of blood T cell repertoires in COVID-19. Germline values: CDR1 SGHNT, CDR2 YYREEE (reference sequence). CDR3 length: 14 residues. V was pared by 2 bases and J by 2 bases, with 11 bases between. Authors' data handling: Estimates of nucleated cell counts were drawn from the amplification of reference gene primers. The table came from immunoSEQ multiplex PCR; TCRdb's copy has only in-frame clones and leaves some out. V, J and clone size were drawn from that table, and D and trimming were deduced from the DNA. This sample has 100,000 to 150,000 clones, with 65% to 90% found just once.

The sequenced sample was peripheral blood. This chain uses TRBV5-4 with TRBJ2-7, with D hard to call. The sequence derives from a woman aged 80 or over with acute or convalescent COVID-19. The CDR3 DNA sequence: TGTGCCAGCAGCTTCTTTGTCGGTACCTACGAGCAGTACTTC. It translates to CASSFFVGTYEQYF.